This T cell receptor (beta chain) was sequenced in a study of T cells in Graves' hyperthyroidism and ophthalmopathy. PBMCs were collected from an approximately 10 ml volume of fresh peripheral blood. A note on this clonotype: What it binds is unknown.

Study-level points and caveats: The model anticipated ophthalmopathy a median about 7.1 months pre-onset. Most clonotypes that expanded in the thyroid above 0.001 also showed up in blood.

Germline CDR1 is KGHDR and CDR2 is SFDVKD. There are 16 residues in the CDR3. Trimming removed 3 bases from V and 6 bases from J, with 16 bases in between. The TCR beta CDR3 regions underwent amplification using RNA transcripts as the source. HTBI primers were employed in a first-round RT-PCR of the TCR CDR3. TCRdb fed the multiplex PCR reads into MiXCR, producing one record per CDR3 protein. The sample shows around 720,000 distinct CDR3 sequences, roughly a third of them seen only once. The specimen sequenced was blood. The receptor's source is a woman between 40 and 55 years old with Graves' hyperthyroidism. V usage is TRBV24-1 and J usage is TRBJ2-2; D is uncertain. The CDR3 DNA follows: TGTGCCACCAGTGATCCCAGGTCCGGCCCCGCCGGGGAGCTGTTTTTT. Translated: CATSDPRSGPAGELFF.